One TCR beta chain is described in this entry. Germline CDR1 is MDHEN and CDR2 is SYDVKM. The CDR3 is 15 residues long. J was trimmed by 2 bases and V by 5 bases; bases with no gene match: 5. This entry belongs to a study of T cell changes during pregnancy in multiple sclerosis. Only in-frame clones appear in the TCRdb table, and some are missing; sequencing was by immunoSEQ multiplex PCR. The repertoire includes 60,000 to 85,000 clones, about 91% of them detected once, and more than 1.1% sits in the top ten. This TCR was recovered from a female donor in good health, enrolled as a control in a pregnancy study. The sample in question was peripheral blood, obtained in the second trimester of pregnancy. The chain combines TRBV28 with TRBJ1-5, with 8 bases that match TRBD1. This chain's CDR3 is CASSRTGKGNQPQHF. The CDR3 region has the DNA TGTGCCAGCAGTCGGACAGGGAAAGGCAATCAGCCCCAGCATTTT.